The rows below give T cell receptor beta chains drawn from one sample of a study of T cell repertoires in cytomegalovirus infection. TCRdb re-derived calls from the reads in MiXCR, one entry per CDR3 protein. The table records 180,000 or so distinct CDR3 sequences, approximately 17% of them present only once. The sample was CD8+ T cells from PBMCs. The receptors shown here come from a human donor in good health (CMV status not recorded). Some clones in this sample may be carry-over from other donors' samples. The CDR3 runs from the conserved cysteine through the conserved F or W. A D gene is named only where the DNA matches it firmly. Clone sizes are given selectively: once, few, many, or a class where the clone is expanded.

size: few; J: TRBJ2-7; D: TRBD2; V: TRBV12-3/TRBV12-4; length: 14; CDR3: CASSYSGGVNEQYF; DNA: TGTGCCAGCAGTTACAGCGGGGGCGTGAACGAGCAGTACTTC
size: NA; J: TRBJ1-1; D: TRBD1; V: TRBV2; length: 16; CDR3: CASRVPGQGKNTEAFF; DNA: TGTGCCAGCAGGGTACCGGGACAGGGTAAGAACACTGAAGCTTTCTTT
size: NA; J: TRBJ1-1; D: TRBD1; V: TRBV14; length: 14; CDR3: CASSHSGTGKRAFF; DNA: TGTGCCAGCAGCCACTCCGGGACAGGGAAGCGGGCTTTCTTT
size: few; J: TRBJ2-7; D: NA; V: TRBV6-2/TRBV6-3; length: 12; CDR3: CASSSDFYEQYF; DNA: TGTGCCAGCAGTTCGGACTTCTACGAGCAGTACTTC
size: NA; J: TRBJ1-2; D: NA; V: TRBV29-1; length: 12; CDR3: CSADTPNYGYTF; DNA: TGCAGCGCCGACACCCCTAACTATGGCTACACCTTC
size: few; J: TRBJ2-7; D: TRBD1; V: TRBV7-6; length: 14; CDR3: CASSLKDRPYEQYF; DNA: TGTGCCAGCAGCTTAAAGGACAGGCCCTACGAGCAGTACTTC
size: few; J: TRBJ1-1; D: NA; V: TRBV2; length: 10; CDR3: CASGNTEAFF; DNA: TGTGCCAGCGGGAACACTGAAGCTTTCTTT
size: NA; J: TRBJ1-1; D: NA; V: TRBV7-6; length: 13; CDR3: CASTSREGVEAFF; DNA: TGTGCCAGCACCTCAAGAGAAGGCGTTGAAGCTTTCTTT
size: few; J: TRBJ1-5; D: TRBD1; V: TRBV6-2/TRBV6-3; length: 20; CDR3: CASSYSRVPGQGSSNQPQHF; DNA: TGTGCCAGCAGTTACTCTCGAGTCCCGGGACAGGGTTCGAGCAATCAGCCCCAGCATTTT
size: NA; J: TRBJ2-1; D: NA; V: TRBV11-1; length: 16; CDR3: CASNVPGENSYNEQFF; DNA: TGTGCCAGCAATGTACCGGGGGAAAACTCCTACAATGAGCAGTTCTTC
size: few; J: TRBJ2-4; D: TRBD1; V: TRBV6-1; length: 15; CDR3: CASSESRTGGNIQYF; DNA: TGTGCCAGCAGTGAATCGCGCACAGGGGGGAACATTCAGTACTTC
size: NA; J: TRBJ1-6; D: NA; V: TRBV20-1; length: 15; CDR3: CSARESQGFNSPLHF; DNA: TGCAGTGCTAGAGAGTCACAGGGTTTTAATTCACCCCTCCACTTT
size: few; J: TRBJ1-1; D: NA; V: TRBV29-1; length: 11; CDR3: CSAGSGNEAFF; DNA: TGCAGCGCCGGGTCGGGAAATGAAGCTTTCTTT
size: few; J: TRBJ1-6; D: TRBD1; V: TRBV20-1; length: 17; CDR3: CSARDLLDREGVSPLHF; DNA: TGCAGTGCTAGAGATCTGTTGGACAGGGAAGGAGTTTCACCCCTCCACTTT
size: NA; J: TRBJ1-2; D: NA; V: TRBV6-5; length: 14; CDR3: CASSHGPTNYGYTF; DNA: TGTGCCAGCAGCCATGGGCCCACTAACTATGGCTACACCTTC
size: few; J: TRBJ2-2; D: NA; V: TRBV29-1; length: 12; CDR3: CSVTANTGELFF; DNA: TGCAGCGTTACCGCTAACACCGGGGAGCTGTTTTTT
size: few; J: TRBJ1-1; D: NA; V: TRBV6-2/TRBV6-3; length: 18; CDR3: CASSYSQGLSLINTEAFF; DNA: TGTGCCAGCAGTTACTCCCAGGGATTGAGTTTGATAAACACTGAAGCTTTCTTT
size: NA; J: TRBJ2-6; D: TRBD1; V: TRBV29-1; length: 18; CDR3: CSVEESGTGISGANVLTF; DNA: TGCAGCGTTGAGGAATCCGGGACAGGGATCTCTGGGGCCAACGTCCTGACTTTC
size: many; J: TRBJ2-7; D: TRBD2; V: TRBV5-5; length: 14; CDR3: CASSPWGGTYEQYF; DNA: TGTGCCAGCAGCCCCTGGGGGGGGACCTACGAGCAGTACTTC
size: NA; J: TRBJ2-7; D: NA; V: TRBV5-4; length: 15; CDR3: CASSVARESSYEQYF; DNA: TGTGCCAGCAGCGTAGCCAGGGAGAGCTCCTACGAGCAGTACTTC